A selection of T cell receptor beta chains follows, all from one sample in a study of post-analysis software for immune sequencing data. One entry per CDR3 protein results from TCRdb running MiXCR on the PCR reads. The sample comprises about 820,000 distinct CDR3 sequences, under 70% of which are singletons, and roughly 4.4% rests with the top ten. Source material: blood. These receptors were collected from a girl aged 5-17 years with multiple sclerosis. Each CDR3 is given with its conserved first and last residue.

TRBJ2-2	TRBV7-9	CASSWSGKAGELFF
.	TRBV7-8	CASNPTGTGDEQYF
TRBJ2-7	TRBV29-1	CSVATGTISYEQYF
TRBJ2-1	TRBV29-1	CSVEAWNNEQFF
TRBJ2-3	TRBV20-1	CSALRATDTQYF
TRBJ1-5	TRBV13	CASSLGTGPVVQHF
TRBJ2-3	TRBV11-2	CASSLVLRSGTDTQYF
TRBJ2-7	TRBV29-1	CSVEGLNSYEQYF
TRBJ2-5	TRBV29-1	CSVLRGAVIGTQYF
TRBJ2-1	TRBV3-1	CASGPQGADEQFF
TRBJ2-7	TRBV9	CAGSVAPGLGYEQYF
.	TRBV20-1	CSAVGTSGLYEQYF
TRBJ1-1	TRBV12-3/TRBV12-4	CASRRHQMNTEAFF
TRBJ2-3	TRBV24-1	CATSDLVPDTQYF
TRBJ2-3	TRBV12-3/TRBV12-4	CASSLGGQSHDEREYF
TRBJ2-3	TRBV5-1	CASSLEGATTDTQYF
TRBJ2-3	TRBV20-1	CSARDWQGDPDTQYF
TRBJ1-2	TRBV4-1	CASSQGGPNPNGYTF
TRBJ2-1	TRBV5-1	CASQPDRVDNEQFF
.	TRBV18	CASSPGIAGAYEQYF
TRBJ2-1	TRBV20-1	CSAERLGISYNEQFF
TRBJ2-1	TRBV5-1	CASSLPTGYNEQFF
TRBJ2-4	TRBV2	CASRGRGIQYF
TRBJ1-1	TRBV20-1	CSSDYGDTEAFF
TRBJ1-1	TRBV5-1	CASSFSSGGIAEAFF
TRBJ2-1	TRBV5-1	CASSSTGLAGGAEQFF
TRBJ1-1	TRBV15	CATSRSGGTEAFF
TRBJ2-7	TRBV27	CASSLSISGLQPSYEQYF
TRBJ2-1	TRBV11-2	CASSLISGNYNEQFF
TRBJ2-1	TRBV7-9	CASSFPTDQSRDRGGNEQFF
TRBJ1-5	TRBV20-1	CSASRQGAPGQPQHF